These 7 T cell receptor beta chains were sequenced from one sample in a study of neurological immune-mediated disorders. TCRdb used MiXCR to reprocess the 5' RACE reads, holding one entry per CDR3 protein. The table shows about 27,000 distinct CDR3 sequences, with 2% to 2.5% occurring only once. Material: PBMCs. The source of these receptors is a woman in her forties or fifties with multiple sclerosis.

This clonotype appeared many times. The rearrangement uses TRBV20-1 and TRBJ1-1; a possible D gene is TRBD1 (5 bases). CDR1 and CDR2 (germline): DFQATT, SNEGSKA (reference sequence). The CDR3 length is 15 residues. The V end was cut by 0 bases, the J end by 0 bases, with 11 bases between. CDR3 sequence (DNA): TGCAGTGCTAGAGATTGGGACGGATTGAACACTGAAGCTTTCTTT. Amino acid sequence: CSARDWDGLNTEAFF.

This clonotype was seen repeatedly, ten times or more. The J gene is TRBJ1-5, the V gene TRBV29-1; D is unclear. Germline CDR1 is SQVTM and CDR2 is ANQGSEA. This CDR3 spans 9 amino acids. V gave up 7 bases and J gave up 8 bases, with 6 bases separating them. In DNA form, the CDR3 reads TGCAGCGCCGGGGAGCCCCAGCATTTT. Its translation: CSAGEPQHF.

Note on this clonotype: A much larger clonotype is one base distant, so this may be a read error. The rearrangement links TRBV7-9 to TRBJ2-1, with D perhaps TRBD2 (7 bases). This CDR3 is built from 18 residues. The germline V gene has CDR1 SEHNR and CDR2 FQNEAQ (reference sequence). V was shortened by 5 bases and J by 1 base, with 21 bases between the two germline ends. CDR3 DNA sequence: TGTGCCAGCAGCCCCCTTTTGGGGGGGCAGAGATCCTACAATGAGCAGTTCTTC. Protein: CASSPLLGGQRSYNEQFF.

The sample holds a few counts of this clonotype. The V call is TRBV5-1, the J call TRBJ1-1; 9 bases are a match to TRBD1. Trimming took 3 bases from V and 3 from J; bases not matched to a gene: 6. Looked up from germline, CDR1 is SGHRS and CDR2 is YFSETQ. This CDR3 comprises 15 residues. This chain's CDR3 is CASSSNRGPYTEAFF. CDR3 DNA sequence: TGCGCCAGCAGCTCCAACAGGGGGCCGTACACTGAAGCTTTCTTT.

This clonotype was counted many times. The rearrangement uses TRBV11-2 and TRBJ1-1; no clear D gene. The germline CDR1 and CDR2 sequences are SGHAT and FQNNGV. Trimming left V 1 base short and J 2 bases short, with 8 bases between. The CDR3 is 14 residues long. The CDR3 sequence is CASSLVVGNTEAFF. Written as DNA, the CDR3 is TGTGCCAGCAGCTTAGTAGTGGGAAACACTGAAGCTTTCTTT.

This clonotype was observed at least ten times. The gene calls are TRBV15 and TRBJ2-1; possible D gene TRBD1, 5 bases. CDR1 and CDR2 from the germline V gene are LNHNV and YYDKDF (reference sequence). Trimming left V 0 bases short and J 7 bases short, with 13 bases between. The CDR3 covers 15 residues. The chain's CDR3 is CATSRDPLAGNEQFF. The DNA of the CDR3 is TGTGCCACCAGCAGAGACCCCTTGGCAGGGAATGAGCAGTTCTTC.

This clonotype appeared many times. The chain uses TRBV6-5 and TRBJ2-5; 9 bases map to TRBD2. V lost 3 bases to trimming and J lost 1 base; unmatched junction nucleotides: 6. CDR1 is MNHEY, CDR2 SVGAGI, per germline. There are 16 residues in the CDR3. CDR3 amino acids: CASSYRSGGTQETQYF. The DNA for the CDR3 is TGTGCCAGCAGTTATAGGAGCGGGGGGACCCAAGAGACCCAGTACTTC.